The 16 T cell receptor beta chains reported below all come from one sample, sequenced in a study of blood T cell repertoires in COVID-19. Repertoires were generated with immunoSEQ multiplex PCR, while TCRdb's copy carries only in-frame clones and drops some. The sample contains about 15,000 clones, approximately 85% of which appear only once. Material: peripheral blood. The receptor source for this set is a man at least 80 years old with active or convalescent COVID-19.

The chain joins TRBV4-1 to TRBJ1-3; D not certain. With 4 bases removed from V and 1 base from J, the gap between germline ends came to 14 bases. The CDR3 covers 16 residues. The germline V gene encodes CDR1 MGHRA and CDR2 YSYEKL. The CDR3 bases are TGCGCCAGCAGCCTGTCCGTCCCGGGGTCTGGAAACACCATATATTTT. This codes for CASSLSVPGSGNTIYF.

This chain links TRBV9 with TRBJ2-1; possible D gene TRBD2, 6 bases. Germline CDR1 SGDLS, CDR2 YYNGEE. The CDR3 runs 14 residues. V lost 4 bases and J 9 bases, leaving 17 bases between the germline ends. In nucleotides, the CDR3 is TGTGCCAGCAGCTCCCAGCCGGGGGAAGGTGAGCAGTTCTTC. This translates into CASSSQPGEGEQFF.

The table lists this clone with a few counts. The V gene is TRBV2, the J gene TRBJ1-1; TRBD1 matches at 8 bases. The CDR3 covers 13 residues. After removal of 6 bases from V and 4 bases from J, the junction contained 4 bases not matched to a gene. Germline-derived CDR1 and CDR2 are SNHLY and FYNNEI. CDR3 protein: CASSQGAGTEAFF. The CDR3 DNA is TGTGCCAGCAGCCAGGGGGCTGGCACTGAAGCTTTCTTT.

The rearrangement links TRBV4-2 to TRBJ1-1; the D gene is possibly TRBD1 (5 bases). CDR3 length: 15 amino acids. V was shortened by 1 base and J by 4 bases, with 13 bases between the two germline ends. Looked up from germline, CDR1 is LGHNA and CDR2 is YNFKEQ. As DNA, the CDR3 is TGTGCCAGCAGCCAAGCGGCAGGGCAGGTCACTGAAGCTTTCTTT. Its protein product is CASSQAAGQVTEAFF.

The chain combines TRBV19 with TRBJ1-2; TRBD1 agrees at 7 bases. V lost 7 bases to trimming and J lost 7 bases; unmatched junction nucleotides: 12. This CDR3 spans 14 amino acids. Germline CDR1 is LNHDA and CDR2 is SQIVND (reference sequence). Here the CDR3 DNA reads TGTGCCAGTACCATCGGCGGGGACAGCTCTGGCTACACCTTC. Its protein product is CASTIGGDSSGYTF.

V is TRBV6-2 or TRBV6-3 and J is TRBJ2-7; TRBD1 matches 7 bases. The V and J ends lost 2 bases and 6 bases, in that order; junction bases with no gene match: 1. The germline gives CDR1 MNHEY, CDR2 SVGEGT. This CDR3 contains 12 residues. Here the CDR3 reads CASSYGTVEQYF. The CDR3 DNA reads as TGTGCCAGCAGTTACGGGACAGTCGAGCAGTACTTC.

This sequence joins TRBV4-3 and TRBJ1-4; D not certain. The CDR3 sequence is 16 residues long. Trimming took 8 bases from V and 3 from J, leaving 19 bases between them. The V gene's germline CDR1 is LGHNA and CDR2 YSLEER. The CDR3 sequence: CASSPEVIIANEKLFF. The CDR3 coding sequence is TGCGCCAGCTCCCCGGAGGTTATCATAGCTAATGAAAAACTGTTTTTT.

The chain is built from TRBV9 and TRBJ2-7; D is uncertain. Deletions cut 0 bases from V and 0 bases from J, with 10 bases between. CDR1 and CDR2 (germline): SGDLS, YYNGEE. This CDR3 is 15 amino acids long. The CDR3 reads CASSVGQSRSYEQYF. Written as DNA, the CDR3 is TGTGCCAGCAGCGTAGGGCAGTCTCGCTCCTACGAGCAGTACTTC.

The V gene is TRBV5-1, the J gene TRBJ2-7, with 15 bases that match TRBD2. The CDR3 is 17 residues long. J gave up 6 bases and V 4 bases, and 11 bases lay outside the gene matches. The germline V gene encodes CDR1 SGHRS and CDR2 YFSETQ. This CDR3 is CASSPTGTSGGLVEQYF. The CDR3 DNA sequence: TGCGCCAGCAGCCCTACCGGGACTAGCGGGGGGCTGGTCGAGCAGTACTTC.

The V and J genes are TRBV6-2 or TRBV6-3 and TRBJ2-7, with 13 bases aligning to TRBD2. CDR3 length: 15 amino acids. V lost 5 bases to trimming and J lost 5 bases; unmatched junction nucleotides: 6. Germline V gene lookup returns CDR1 MNHEY and CDR2 SVGEGT. In DNA, the CDR3 is TGTGCCAGCAGTCCACGGACTAGCGGGGGCAACGAGCAGTACTTC. Its translation: CASSPRTSGGNEQYF.

V usage is TRBV7-2 and J usage is TRBJ1-2, with 7 bases aligning to TRBD1. Germline V lookup: CDR1 SGHTA, CDR2 FQGNSA. The CDR3 has 15 residues. Trimming at V came to 1 base and at J to 8 bases, leaving 10 bases not matched to a gene. The CDR3 spells CASSLGTGGGMGYTF. The DNA of the CDR3 is TGTGCCAGCAGCTTAGGGACAGGCGGCGGTATGGGCTACACCTTC. Complete variable domain (other parts from reference TRBV7-2 and TRBJ1-2): GAGVSQSPSNKVTEKGKDVELRCDPISGHTALYWYRQSLGQGLEFLIYFQGNSAPDKSGLPSDRFSAERTGGSVSTLTIQRTQQEDSAVYLCASSLGTGGGMGYTFGSGTRLTVV.

The chain is built from TRBV28 and TRBJ1-2; D unresolved. Looked up from germline, CDR1 is MDHEN and CDR2 is SYDVKM. The CDR3 has 14 amino acids. V shed 1 base and J shed 5 bases, with 11 bases lying between them. The CDR3 nucleotides read TGTGCCAGCAGTTTATCGTCCCCTCCGTATGGCTACACCTTC. It encodes CASSLSSPPYGYTF.

J is TRBJ1-4 and V is TRBV14, with D possibly TRBD1 on 5 matching bases. The CDR3 consists of 15 residues. V lost 0 bases and J 7 bases, leaving 12 bases between the germline ends. Germline V gene data show CDR1 as SGHDN and CDR2 as FVKESK. As DNA, the CDR3 is TGTGCCAGCAGCCAAGATTCAGGGCCTGGTGAAAAACTGTTTTTT. This sequence encodes CASSQDSGPGEKLFF.

V and J are TRBV3-1 (or the pseudogene TRBV3-2) and TRBJ2-5, with 9 bases matching TRBD2. V lost 4 bases, J lost 5 bases, and 8 bases stayed unmatched. The CDR3 has 15 residues. Germline loops: CDR1 LGHDT, CDR2 YNNKEL (reference sequence). The CDR3 DNA reads as TGTGCCAGCAGCCGAGCGGGGGGTCTTGGGGAGACCCAGTACTTC. It is translated as CASSRAGGLGETQYF.

This chain uses TRBV20-1 with TRBJ2-7; the D gene is possibly TRBD2 (5 bases). V was clipped by 5 bases and J by 3 bases, with 8 bases between them. Germline CDR1 reads DFQATT; CDR2 reads SNEGSKA (reference sequence). The length of the CDR3 is 11 residues. The CDR3 DNA is TGCAGTGCTGGAGGCGGCTACGAGCAGTACTTC. Translation: CSAGGGYEQYF.

CDR3 bases: TGTGCCACCAGCAGAGCCTGGGGACAGGCCGCTGGAAACACCATATATTTT. This codes for CATSRAWGQAAGNTIYF. The chain links TRBV15 to TRBJ1-3, with TRBD1 matching 8 bases. This CDR3 comprises 17 residues. Per germline, CDR1 LNHNV and CDR2 YYDKDF (reference sequence). V lost 1 base, J lost 2 bases, and 7 bases stayed unmatched.